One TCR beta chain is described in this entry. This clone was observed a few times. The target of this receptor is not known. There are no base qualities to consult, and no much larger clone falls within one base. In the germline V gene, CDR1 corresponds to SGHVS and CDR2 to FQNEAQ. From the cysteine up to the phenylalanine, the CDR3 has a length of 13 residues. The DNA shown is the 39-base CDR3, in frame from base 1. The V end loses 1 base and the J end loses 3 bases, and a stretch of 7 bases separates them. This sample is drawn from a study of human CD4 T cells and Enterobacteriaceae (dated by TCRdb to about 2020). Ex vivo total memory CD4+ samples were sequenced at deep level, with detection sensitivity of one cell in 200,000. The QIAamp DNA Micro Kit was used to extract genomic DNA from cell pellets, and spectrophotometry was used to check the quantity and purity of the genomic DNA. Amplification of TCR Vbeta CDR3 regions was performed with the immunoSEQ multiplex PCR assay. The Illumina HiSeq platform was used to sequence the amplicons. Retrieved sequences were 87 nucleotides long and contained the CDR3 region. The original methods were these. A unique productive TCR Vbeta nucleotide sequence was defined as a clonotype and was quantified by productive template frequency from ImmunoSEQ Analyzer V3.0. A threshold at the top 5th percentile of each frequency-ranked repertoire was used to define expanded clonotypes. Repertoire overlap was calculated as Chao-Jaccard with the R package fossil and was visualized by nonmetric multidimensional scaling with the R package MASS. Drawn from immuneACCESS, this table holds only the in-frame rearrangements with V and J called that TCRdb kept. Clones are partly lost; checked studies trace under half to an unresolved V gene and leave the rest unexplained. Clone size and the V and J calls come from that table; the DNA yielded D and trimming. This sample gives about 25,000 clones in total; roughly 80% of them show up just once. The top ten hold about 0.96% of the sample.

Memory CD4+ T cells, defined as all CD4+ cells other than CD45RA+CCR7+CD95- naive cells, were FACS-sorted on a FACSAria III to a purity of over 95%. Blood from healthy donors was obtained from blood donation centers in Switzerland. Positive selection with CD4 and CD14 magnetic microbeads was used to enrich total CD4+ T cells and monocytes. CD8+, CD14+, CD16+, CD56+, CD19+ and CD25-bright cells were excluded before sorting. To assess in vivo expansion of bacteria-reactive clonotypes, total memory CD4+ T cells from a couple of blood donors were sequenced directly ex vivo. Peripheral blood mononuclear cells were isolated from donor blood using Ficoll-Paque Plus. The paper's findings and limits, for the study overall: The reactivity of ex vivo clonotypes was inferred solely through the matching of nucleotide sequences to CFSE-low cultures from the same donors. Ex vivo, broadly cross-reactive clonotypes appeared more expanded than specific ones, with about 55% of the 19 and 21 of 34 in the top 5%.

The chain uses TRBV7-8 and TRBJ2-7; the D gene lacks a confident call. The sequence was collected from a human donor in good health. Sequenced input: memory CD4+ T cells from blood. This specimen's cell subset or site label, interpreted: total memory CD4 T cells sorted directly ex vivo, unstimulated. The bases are TGTGCCAGCAGCTTAGTGGAAAACTACGAGCAGTACTTC. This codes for CASSLVENYEQYF.